This TCR beta chain was observed in a study of early T cells in non-severe SARS-CoV-2 infection. Looking at the study overall: Sequencing of bulk RNA from unsorted whole blood was done, without chain pairing. General study points: Clonotype matching in VDJdb favored anti-spike CD8 responses and did not capture private and CD4 specificities.

This clonotype has a handful of counts. No antigen is known for it. Individual cDNA molecules each received unique molecular identifiers attached to them. TCRdb ran MiXCR on the 5' RACE reads and lists one entry per CDR3 protein. Among over 20,000 distinct CDR3 sequences listed, more than 3.5% were seen once. V lost 3 bases, J lost 4 bases, and 4 bases stayed unmatched. The CDR3 is 14 amino acids. CDR1 SGHTA and CDR2 FQGNSA come from the germline V gene. The material sequenced was whole blood. The gene calls are TRBV7-2 and TRBJ2-3; 7 bases agree with TRBD2. This TCR came from an adult who was a healthcare worker with PCR-confirmed SARS-CoV-2 infection or an uninfected control (not recorded which). The CDR3 protein is CASSFVSGSDTQYF. CDR3 bases: TGTGCCAGCAGCTTTGTTAGCGGGTCAGATACGCAGTATTTT. The full variable domain, rest sourced from reference TRBV7-2 and TRBJ2-3, is GAGVSQSPSNKVTEKGKDVELRCDPISGHTALYWYRQSLGQGLEFLIYFQGNSAPDKSGLPSDRFSAERTGGSVSTLTIQRTQQEDSAVYLCASSFVSGSDTQYFGPGTRLTVL.